These 21 T cell receptor beta chains were all obtained from the same sample, sequenced in a study of T cells in Graves' hyperthyroidism and ophthalmopathy. RNA transcripts served as the template for amplifying TCR beta CDR3 regions. With the HTBI primer set, the TCR CDR3 went through a first round of RT-PCR. TCRdb independently ran MiXCR on the multiplex PCR reads; one entry per CDR3 protein. Here the sample spans 45,000 or so distinct CDR3 sequences, around 49% being singletons. Sequencing was carried out using peripheral blood or thyroid tissue (not recorded which). All receptors derive from a woman between 50 and 59 years old with Graves' hyperthyroidism.

CDR3 residues: CSASAGGDYGYTF. The CDR3 region has the DNA TGCAGTGCGAGTGCAGGGGGCGACTATGGCTACACCTTC. The J gene is TRBJ1-2, the V gene TRBV20-1; 8 positions match TRBD1. V shed 6 bases and J 3 bases; nucleotides not matched to a gene: 6. The CDR3 has 13 residues. CDR1 and CDR2 (germline): DFQATT, SNEGSKA (reference sequence).

This chain connects TRBV5-4 to TRBJ2-3; tentatively, D is TRBD2 (6 bases). Germline assignment: CDR1 SGHNT and CDR2 YYREEE (reference sequence). This CDR3 has 18 residues. V lost 2 bases, J lost 1 base, and 20 bases lay in between. The CDR3 protein is CASSFGGNGPVGTDTQYF. In nucleotides, the CDR3 is TGTGCCAGCAGCTTCGGCGGGAATGGGCCCGTAGGCACAGATACGCAGTATTTT.

J is TRBJ2-7 and V is TRBV20-1, with D possibly TRBD1 on 6 matching bases. CDR3 length equals 15 residues. V was pared by 2 bases and J by 4 bases, with 18 bases between. Germline V lookup: CDR1 DFQATT, CDR2 SNEGSKA (reference sequence). The CDR3, as DNA: TGCAGTGCTAGACCCGCCAGGGGAGTGAGATACGAGCAGTACTTC. Translating gives CSARPARGVRYEQYF.

In regard to this clonotype: Germline and junction disagree at one end, which may indicate a read error. The chain carries TRBV7-6 and TRBJ2-5; a weak D match, TRBD2 (5 bases). CDR1 is SGHVS, CDR2 FNYEAQ, per germline. This CDR3 has 14 amino acids. The CDR3 coding sequence is TGCGCCAGCAGCCAGAGGACGGGAAGATGGACCCAGTACTTC. Translated, it gives CASSQRTGRWTQYF.

This chain joins TRBV7-9 and TRBJ1-1; unclear D gene. Germline CDR1 SEHNR, CDR2 FQNEAQ (reference sequence). The CDR3 covers 11 residues. V lost 11 bases to trimming and J lost 0 bases, with 7 bases between them. The CDR3 sequence is CAPQMNTEAFF. The CDR3 coding sequence is TGTGCCCCACAGATGAACACTGAAGCTTTCTTT.

In this sample, this clonotype turned up once. The chain couples TRBV10-3 to TRBJ1-1; no firm D call. The V gene's germline CDR1 is ENHRY and CDR2 SYGVKD. This CDR3 has 12 amino acids. With 3 bases removed from V and 0 bases from J, the gap between germline ends came to 2 bases. Here the CDR3 DNA reads TGTGCCATCAGTGATTTGAACACTGAAGCTTTCTTT. It is translated as CAISDLNTEAFF.

This clonotype was picked up many times. V gene TRBV6-1 combines with J gene TRBJ2-7; maybe TRBD2 (5 bases). Trimming removed 6 bases at V and 7 bases at J, with 13 bases between. This CDR3 spans 12 amino acids. The germline CDR1 and CDR2 sequences are MNHNS and SASEGT. CDR3 in amino acids: CASSPTWREQYF. DNA of the CDR3: TGTGCCAGCAGCCCTACATGGAGGGAGCAGTACTTC.

The gene calls are TRBV6-1 and TRBJ1-6; no reliable D call. V dropped 6 bases and J dropped 5 bases, with 11 bases sitting between them. The germline V gene encodes CDR1 MNHNS and CDR2 SASEGT. The CDR3 has 14 residues. CDR3 DNA sequence: TGTGCCAGCAGCCGGGGAACAGATAATTCACCCCTCCACTTT. Translation: CASSRGTDNSPLHF.

This clonotype was detected ten times or more. This chain connects TRBV7-6 to TRBJ2-5, with 11 bases identical to TRBD1. The germline V gene has CDR1 SGHVS and CDR2 FNYEAQ. Trimming removed 4 bases from V and 4 bases from J; junction bases left unmatched: 11. The CDR3 loop spans 17 amino acids. The CDR3 sequence: CASSWIQPGTGGETQYF. The CDR3 nucleotides are TGTGCCAGCAGCTGGATACAACCCGGGACAGGGGGAGAGACCCAGTACTTC.

In its sample, this clonotype was seen a few times. The V call is TRBV20-1, the J call TRBJ1-5; D gene uncertain. V lost 4 bases to trimming and J lost 11 bases, with 21 bases between them. There are 14 residues in the CDR3. Germline V lookup: CDR1 DFQATT, CDR2 SNEGSKA (reference sequence). CDR3 amino acids: CSAMTSGRMETQHF. In DNA form, the CDR3 reads TGCAGTGCTATGACTAGCGGGAGAATGGAGACCCAGCATTTT.

Comment on this clonotype: At one end the junction does not follow the germline gene, possibly because of a read error. V is TRBV7-3 and J is TRBJ1-4, with 7 nucleotides matching TRBD1. The CDR3 loop spans 15 amino acids. Germline CDR1 and CDR2: SGHTA and FQGTGA. The CDR3 sequence is CANSLGTVPNEKLFF. As DNA, the CDR3 is TGTGCCAACAGCTTGGGGACAGTGCCGAATGAAAAACTGTTTTTT.

This clonotype was seen at least ten times. The rearrangement joins TRBV5-4 to TRBJ2-3; 8 bases map to TRBD2. The CDR3 spans 16 residues. V was clipped by 5 bases and J by 2 bases; unmatched bases: 10. The V gene's germline CDR1 is SGHNT and CDR2 YYREEE (reference sequence). CDR3 residues: CASSLTPLAATDTQYF. In DNA form, the CDR3 reads TGTGCCAGCAGTCTAACCCCACTAGCGGCCACAGATACGCAGTATTTT.

This clonotype was detected ten times or more. The junction departs from germline at one end; a sequencing error may be responsible. The chain joins TRBV20-1 to TRBJ2-1; possible D gene TRBD2, 5 bases. CDR3 length: 11 residues. Germline values: CDR1 DFQATT, CDR2 SNEGSKA (reference sequence). Here the CDR3 reads CSARADGEQLF. The CDR3 nucleotides read TGCAGTGCTAGGGCGGATGGGGAGCAGCTCTTC.

This chain connects TRBV12-3 or TRBV12-4 to TRBJ1-1, with D maybe TRBD1 (6 bases). The length of the CDR3 is 15 residues. V was clipped by 5 bases and J by 1 base, with 14 bases between them. The DNA of the CDR3 is TGTGCCAGCAGTCCTAAGACAGGAACGAACACTGAAGCTTTCTTT. Encoded protein: CASSPKTGTNTEAFF.

In its sample, this clonotype was seen once. The chain combines TRBV11-1 with TRBJ2-7, with 10 bases matching TRBD2. Germline CDR1 reads SGHAT; CDR2 reads FQDESV (reference sequence). The CDR3 runs to 15 residues. In DNA, the CDR3 is TGTGCTAGGCGGCTAGCGGGAGCGATATCCTACGAGCAGTACTTC. It codes for CARRLAGAISYEQYF. Variable domain in full (rest from reference TRBV11-1 and TRBJ2-7): EAEVAQSPRYKITEKSQAVAFWCDPISGHATLYWYRQILGQGPELLVQFQDESVVDDSQLPKDRFSAERLKGVDSTLKIQPAELGDSAMYLCARRLAGAISYEQYFGPGTRLTVT.

Ten or more counts support this clonotype. CDR3 region: CAWNDRAQLDEKLFF. The CDR3, as DNA: TGTGCCTGGAACGACCGGGCGCAGTTGGATGAAAAACTGTTTTTT. This rearrangement joins TRBV30 to TRBJ1-4; D uncertain. The CDR3 runs to 15 residues. V lost 4 bases, J lost 6 bases, and 18 bases lay in between. Germline CDR1 and CDR2: GTSNPN and SVGIG (reference sequence).

The sample holds many counts of this clonotype. This chain links TRBV20-1 with TRBJ2-7; no firm D call. Trimming removed 7 bases from V and 3 bases from J, with 13 bases in between. The CDR3 contains 12 residues. Looked up from germline, CDR1 is DFQATT and CDR2 is SNEGSKA (reference sequence). CDR3 in DNA: TGCAGTGTCCCCGACGGAGTCTACGAGCAGTACTTC. Protein product: CSVPDGVYEQYF.

This clonotype was recorded a few times. The chain uses TRBV11-3 and TRBJ2-1, with unresolved D. This CDR3 spans 14 amino acids. The V gene lost 5 bases and the J gene lost 10 bases, with 18 bases spanning the gap. Germline loops: CDR1 SGHNT, CDR2 YENEEA. The CDR3 spells CASSQIAQSSEQFF. CDR3 DNA sequence: TGTGCCAGCAGCCAAATAGCTCAAAGCAGCGAGCAGTTCTTC.

This clonotype came up a few times. This rearrangement joins TRBV20-1 to TRBJ2-7; 7 bases align to TRBD1. Germline trimming cut 4 bases from V and 3 bases from J; bases unmatched to any gene: 6. The length of the CDR3 is 13 residues. Germline V gene lookup returns CDR1 DFQATT and CDR2 SNEGSKA (reference sequence). As DNA, the CDR3 is TGCAGTGCTACCTTCGACAGGGTCTACGAGCAGTACTTC. Translation: CSATFDRVYEQYF.

The V call is TRBV29-1, the J call TRBJ1-2; TRBD1 is a possible D gene (5 bases). The CDR3 loop spans 13 amino acids. CDR1 and CDR2 from the germline V gene are SQVTM and ANQGSEA. V shed 3 bases and J shed 3 bases, with 11 bases lying between them. DNA for the CDR3: TGCAGCGTTGAGGGGAGGGACTACTATGGCTACACCTTC. It encodes CSVEGRDYYGYTF.

As to this clonotype: A read error may be the cause here, since a much bigger clone is one base away. The rearrangement links TRBV10-3 to TRBJ1-2, with D perhaps matching TRBD1 (6 bases). CDR1 ENHRY and CDR2 SYGVKD come from the germline V gene. This CDR3 has 13 residues. CDR3 residues: CASTLSGGSGFTF. In DNA form, the CDR3 reads TGTGCCAGCACCCTTTCGGGGGGCTCTGGCTTCACCTTC.